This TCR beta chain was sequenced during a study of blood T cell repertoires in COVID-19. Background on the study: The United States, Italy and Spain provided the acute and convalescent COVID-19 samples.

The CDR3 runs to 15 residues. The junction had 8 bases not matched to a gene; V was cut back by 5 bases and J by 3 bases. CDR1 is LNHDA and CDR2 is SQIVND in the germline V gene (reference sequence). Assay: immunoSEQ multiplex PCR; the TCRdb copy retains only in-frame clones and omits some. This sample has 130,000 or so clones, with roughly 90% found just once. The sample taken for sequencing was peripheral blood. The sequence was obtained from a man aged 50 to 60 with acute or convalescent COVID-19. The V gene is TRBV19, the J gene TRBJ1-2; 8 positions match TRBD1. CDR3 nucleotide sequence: TGTGCCAGTAGTTCCCACCGGGACAGGCACTATGGCTACACCTTC. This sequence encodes CASSSHRDRHYGYTF.